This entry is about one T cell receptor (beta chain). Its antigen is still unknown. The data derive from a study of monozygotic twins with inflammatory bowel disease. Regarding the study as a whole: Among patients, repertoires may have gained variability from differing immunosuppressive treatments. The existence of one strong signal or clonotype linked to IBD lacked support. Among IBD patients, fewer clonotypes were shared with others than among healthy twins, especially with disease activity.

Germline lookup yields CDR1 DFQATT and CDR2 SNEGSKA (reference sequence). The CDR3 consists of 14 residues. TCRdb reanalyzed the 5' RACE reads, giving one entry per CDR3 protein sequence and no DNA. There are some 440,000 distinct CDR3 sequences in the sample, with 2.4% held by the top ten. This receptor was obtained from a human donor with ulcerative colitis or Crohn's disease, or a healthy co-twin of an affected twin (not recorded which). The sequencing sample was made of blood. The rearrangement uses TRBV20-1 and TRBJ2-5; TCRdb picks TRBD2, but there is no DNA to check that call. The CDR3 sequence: CSAREGAGGKTQYF.